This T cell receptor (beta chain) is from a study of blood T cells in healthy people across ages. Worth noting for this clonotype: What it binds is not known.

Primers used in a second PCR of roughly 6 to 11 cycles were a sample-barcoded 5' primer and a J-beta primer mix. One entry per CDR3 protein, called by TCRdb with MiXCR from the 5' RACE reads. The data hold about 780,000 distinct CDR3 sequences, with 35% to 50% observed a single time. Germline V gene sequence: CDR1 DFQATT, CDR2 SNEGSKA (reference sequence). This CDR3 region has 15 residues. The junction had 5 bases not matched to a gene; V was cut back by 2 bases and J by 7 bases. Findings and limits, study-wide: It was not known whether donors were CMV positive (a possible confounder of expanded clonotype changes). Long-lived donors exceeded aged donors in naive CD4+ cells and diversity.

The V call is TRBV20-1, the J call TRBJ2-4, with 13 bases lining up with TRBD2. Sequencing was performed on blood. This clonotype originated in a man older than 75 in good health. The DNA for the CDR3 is TGCAGTGCTAGACAACTAGCGGGAGGGCCGAACATTCAGTACTTC. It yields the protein CSARQLAGGPNIQYF.